This TCR beta chain is drawn from a study of blood T cell repertoires in COVID-19. Across the whole study: Sample material is recorded as cDNA or gDNA derived from T cells, B-cell-depleted T cells, or PBMCs.

Per the authors' pipeline: Nucleated cell counts were estimated from reference gene primer amplification. The assay was immunoSEQ multiplex PCR, and TCRdb's table has in-frame clones only and misses some. V, J and clone size are those of that table, while D and trimming were read from the DNA. The sample lists about 300,000 clones; 75% to 95% were seen once. Participants' reported clinical history set cohort assignment. Cohort 3 donors counted as recovered after two negative PCRs, clearance, or resolved symptoms. The TCR was taken from a woman aged 25 to 39 who had recovered from COVID-19. Sequenced input: PBMCs or T cells enriched from blood (not recorded which).

CDR3 DNA sequence: TGTGCCAGCAGCAACCGTGGAGGATCCACCGGGGAGCTGTTTTTT. Protein sequence: CASSNRGGSTGELFF. The chain employs TRBV9 and TRBJ2-2, with a possible D match to TRBD2 (5 bases). V was shortened by 4 bases and J by 4 bases, with 14 bases between the two germline ends. The germline gives CDR1 SGDLS, CDR2 YYNGEE. The CDR3 contains 15 residues.